This T cell receptor beta chain came from a study of cytomegalovirus exposure and HLA in healthy donors (TCRdb year 2017). A note on the overall study: According to an earlier analysis of 550 to 700 of the donors, about 190 million T cells yielded over 100 million unique TCR beta sequences and 276 Gb of sequence data. In a later analysis, previously published TCR beta repertoires from about 670 donors were re-analyzed and high-resolution HLA genotyping was added so that TCR occurrence patterns could be studied. Donor age, sex, ethnicity and CMV serostatus were compiled alongside the repertoire data. An earlier analysis of fewer than 750 of the donors used high-throughput TCR beta sequencing to judge whether each TCR beta V gene segment behaved as functional or pseudogenic. Typing coverage differed by locus: A, B, C, DRB1 and DQB1 were typed in roughly 620-640 donors, DQA1 in roughly 500, DPA1 in 606, and DPB1 in just under 490. HLA typing included class I and class II loci at four-digit resolution. A separate validation cohort of 100 to 150 different subjects was used in addition to the 666-subject first cohort. Genome-wide SNP genotypes for about 60% of the 666 donors were used in a later genetic analysis, which treated that subset as a discovery cohort. Every discovery cohort repertoire had been produced on one sequencing platform. Across approximately 400 genotyped donors of the cohort, an average of roughly 230,000 unique TCR beta nucleotide sequences per donor were sequenced, and around 19% of those sequences were non-productive. To predict cytomegalovirus infection status, the study brought together high-throughput TCR immunosequencing, statistical association of individual TCRs with disease status, and machine learning. Among the approximately 400 genotyped donors, around 81% belonged to the genetic ancestry cluster associated with self-reported Caucasian donors. In the later analysis, no new phenotypic data were used to find candidate immune exposures; instead, reliance was placed on TCR beta sequences and their occurrence across donors. The T cell repertoires of several hundred subjects were profiled by immunosequencing and related to cytomegalovirus serostatus. Because of strong linkage in the cohort, roughly five DR-DQ haplotypes were treated as single units for association and clustering. The aim of the study was to test whether cataloging public T cell receptors could identify signatures of past pathogen exposure. Around 330 gigabases of sequencing data and around 90 million unique TCR sequences made up an early release that covered approximately 650 HLA-typed donors. What the work shows at the level of the full study, not this receptor alone: Because counts were too low, more than 15 rarely observed V segments, including chromosome 9 orphons, were left out of the earlier analysis of over 550 of the donors. Several of the top co-occurrence clusters appeared to be linked to parvovirus B19, influenza, CMV and Epstein-Barr virus, according to a later analysis. Roughly uniform sequencing depth across donors was assumed in presence/absence analyses, although this assumption may not hold. Strong co-occurrence of HLA alleles, especially DR and DQ, made assigning TCR associations to individual alleles difficult. In a later analysis, the rate of TCR association differed among HLA loci, with DRB1 alleles having the most associated TCRs and HLA-C alleles having the fewest. Most TCR sequences were observed very rarely across donors, whereas some public TCRs were present in many individuals. An earlier analysis of 587 of the donors showed that most TCR beta V segments appeared in productive rearrangements either about 87% or about 30% of the time, which broadly matched IMGT annotations. A further reported finding was that TCR beta sequences accurately predicted the HLA-A and HLA-B alleles for most subjects in the first cohort. The study gave a list of 150 to 200 TCR beta chains associated with cytomegalovirus. According to a later genetic analysis, donors in an Asian-associated ancestry cluster had fewer N-insertions in productive TCRs than the approximately 700-donor mean. In a later analysis, HLA-associated TCR beta chains showed more clonal expansion and lower generation probabilities than non-associated chains that were equally common. Because HLA typing was unavailable for some donors at each locus, only the typed subset was used in association tests. In this cohort, only TCR beta chains were sequenced, and detectable features were limited by the absence of alpha or paired-chain data. Because the 87-base-pair reads could not distinguish some IMGT-functional V segments, including TRBV6-2 and TRBV6-3, those segments were excluded. In both the original and validation cohorts, the classifier was reported to diagnose cytomegalovirus status with high specificity and sensitivity. At a false discovery rate of 0.05, a later analysis linked under 20,000 TCR beta sequences to specific HLA alleles. The sequencing pipeline was judged likely to have produced a cluster of highly shared sequence variants as a technical artifact. According to the authors, the approach could potentially be generalized to other disease states and immunological phenotypes. Immune exposure information for the cohort was limited to CMV serostatus. Linkage disequilibrium might explain the correlated functional status among segregating V segments, but an unknown experimental factor could not be ruled out. Most CMV-associated TCR beta chains appeared to be HLA-restricted in a later analysis, and the HLA associations seemed to be driven largely by CMV exposure. A few of the identified cytomegalovirus-associated TCR beta chains were confirmed in vitro to be specific for cytomegalovirus antigens. A later genetic analysis associated a missense DCLRE1C variant with V-gene and J-gene trimming of TCR beta chains, and an independent cohort replicated the association.

Regarding this clone: This clone's antigen is unknown. Per-nucleotide qualities are absent, and no much larger clonotype sits a single base away.

Library preparation was by the immunoSEQ multiplex PCR assay. For the multiplex PCR, a mixture combining 60 forward primers for TCR Vbeta segments and 13 reverse primers for TCR Jbeta segments was used. The CDR3 region of rearranged TCR beta genes was amplified from genomic DNA with a multiplex PCR assay. The Illumina HiSeq System was used to sequence the amplified TCR beta libraries as 87-base-pair reads. From the authors' description of their analysis: Across the roughly 640 repertoires, a later analysis counted approximately 83 million unique TCR beta chains, 9 million to 14 million of which were shared by at least two donors. To remove PCR and sequencing errors, raw reads were error-corrected and collapsed into unique sequences using a nearest-neighbor algorithm that merged closely related sequences. To assign V, D and J gene segments, CDR3 sequences were aligned to IMGT reference sequences. For a sequence to be retained, a match of at least six nucleotides to both a V gene segment and a J gene segment was required. A rearrangement counted as productive if the CDR3 had no stop codons and remained in frame with V and J, and every other rearrangement counted as non-productive. Following IMGT convention, CDR3 was defined as the stretch from the second conserved V-encoded cysteine up to the conserved J-encoded phenylalanine. The earlier analysis of 500 to 750 of the donors excluded any sequence lacking an unambiguous match to a single V gene segment. In an earlier analysis of more than 500 of the donors, a V segment was called functional when productive rearrangements were above 56.7%, and segregating when the standard deviation between donors exceeded 5%. A statistical classification framework was developed to diagnose cytomegalovirus status using the catalog of TCR beta chain sequences. In a later analysis, V and J genes were assigned by comparing TCR nucleotide sequences against IMGT/GENE-DB human TR gene sequences. A later analysis assigned CDR3 sequences and most-parsimonious VDJ recombination scenarios with the TCRdist pipeline. A later analysis defined each TCR beta chain by its CDR3 amino acid sequence plus V-gene family, and excluded reads lacking a unique V-gene family. A later analysis removed 600 or so highly shared, low-generation-probability nucleotide sequences to deal with suspected cross-contamination and a sequencing artifact. In a later analysis, a clonal expansion index for each public chain was calculated from normalized within-repertoire ranks of inferred template counts. Generation probabilities in a later analysis came from a VDJ recombination model fitted to out-of-frame rearrangements, and those results were checked against IGoR. A later analysis scored TCR-TCR, TCR-HLA and TCR-CMV co-occurrence with hypergeometric tests, applying a repertoire-size bias correction to TCR pairs. In a later analysis, false discovery rates were estimated by permuting HLA or CMV assignments 20 times. In a later analysis, co-occurring TCRs were grouped using DBSCAN, with TCRdist sequence similarity added in when clustering inside HLA-allele-positive subsets. Repertoires with fewer than 30,000 or more than 120,000 public chains, plus five repertoires with anomalous nucleotide sharing, were excluded from co-occurrence clustering. The immuneACCESS repertoire file appears here via TCRdb, limited to in-frame rearrangements. These files lack a portion of the clones; in checked studies, under half of the deficit traces to unresolved V genes, and the cause of the others is not known. D and trimming come from the DNA, and the V and J calls and clone size come from that table. The sample table contains about 190,000 clones; only one count was recorded for approximately 81% of them. Of the sample, 1% falls within the top ten clones.

The cohort was made up of approximately 670 healthy bone marrow donors. All cohort members were sampled while nominally healthy, although unrecorded immune exposures were likely present. The donor was CMV seronegative and was included in the group of under 450 seronegative cohort members. Each donor provided a peripheral blood sample, and peripheral blood mononuclear cells were used for TCR beta sequencing. Genomic DNA extraction from the blood cell samples was performed with the Qiagen DNeasy Blood Extraction Kit. Measured from the cysteine to the phenylalanine, the CDR3 is 14 residues long. The entry retains the CDR3 DNA only, 42 bases that are in frame from base 1. CDR1 and CDR2 were assigned from the germline V gene as MGHDK and SYGVNS. The germline V and J ends show losses of 7 bases and 4 bases respectively, and no gene match explains 8 bases of the junction.

Sequenced: PBMCs. This sequence uses TRBV25-1 and TRBJ2-5, and 8 junction bases match TRBD1. The clonotype was recovered from a boy aged 2-9 years in good health and CMV-seronegative. The DNA reads as follows: TGTGCCAGCAAACACGGACAGGGCGGAGAGACCCAGTACTTC. Translated, it gives CASKHGQGGETQYF.